This note documents a single TCR beta chain sequence. This specimen comes from a study of blood T cell repertoires in COVID-19. On the study more broadly: The study drew acute and convalescent COVID-19 samples from the United States, Italy and Spain. T cells, B-cell-depleted T cells, or PBMCs supplied cDNA or gDNA.

Authors' processing steps: Reference gene primer amplification gave nucleated cell count estimates. Sequenced by immunoSEQ multiplex PCR; TCRdb stores in-frame clones only, minus some. The V and J calls and clone size are taken from that table; D and trimming were inferred from the DNA. The table shows around 61,000 clones, with around 80% occurring only once. There are 14 residues in the CDR3. V shed 3 bases and J 2 bases; nucleotides not matched to a gene: 2. The V gene's germline CDR1 is LGHDT and CDR2 YNNKEL (reference sequence). Input material: peripheral blood. This TCR was recovered from an elderly man with acute or convalescent COVID-19. This chain connects TRBV3-1 (or the pseudogene TRBV3-2) to TRBJ2-5, with 8 bases matching TRBD1. The CDR3 here is CASSQDRAQETQYF. The CDR3 nucleotides read TGTGCCAGCAGCCAGGACAGGGCTCAAGAGACCCAGTACTTC.